This entry features one T cell receptor (beta chain) sequence. The record originates from a study of blood T cell repertoires in COVID-19. Turning to the study itself: Italy, Spain and the United States were the sources of the convalescent and acute COVID-19 samples. Sample material is recorded as cDNA or gDNA derived from T cells, B-cell-depleted T cells, or PBMCs.

As handled by the study authors: By means of reference gene primer amplification, nucleated cell counts were estimated. Some clones are missing from TCRdb's copy, which holds only in-frame ones; the method was immunoSEQ multiplex PCR. From that table come the V and J calls and clone size; the DNA was used to work out D and trimming. The repertoire consists of some 150,000 clones, with around 80% occurring once and the leading ten covering 10% to 15%. Germline V lookup: CDR1 KGHSH, CDR2 LQKENI. The CDR3 sequence is 17 residues long. The J segment lost 4 bases and the V segment lost 3 bases, leaving 9 bases of the junction unmatched.

The V gene is TRBV18, the J gene TRBJ2-6; 7 bases match TRBD1. What was sequenced was peripheral blood. The source is a man aged 55 to 70 with active or convalescent COVID-19. The CDR3 sequence is CASSPRTGEAGANVLTF. The DNA for the CDR3 is TGTGCCAGCTCACCGAGGACAGGTGAGGCCGGGGCCAACGTCCTGACTTTC.